The rows below give T cell receptor beta chains drawn from one sample of a study of T cell changes during pregnancy in multiple sclerosis. The table came from immunoSEQ multiplex PCR; TCRdb's copy has only in-frame clones and leaves some out. Of around 100,000 clones listed, about 91% are singletons. Sequenced material: peripheral blood, taken in the second trimester of pregnancy. All receptors come from a female donor with multiple sclerosis, enrolled in a pregnancy study. CDR3s include the opening cysteine and the closing phenylalanine or tryptophan. The order of the fields is J gene, clone size, D gene, V gene, CDR3 DNA, CDR3 protein. D genes are given only for firm matches. Clone size is stated in some rows and not others, as once, few, many or a class when expanded.

>TRBJ1-4|-|-|TRBV2
TGTGCCAGCAATCCGGGGGTTGGACTGTTTTTT
CASNPGVGLFF
>TRBJ2-5|-|-|TRBV30
TGTGCCTGGACCCCAGGGATCCAAGAGACCCAGTACTTC
CAWTPGIQETQYF
>TRBJ2-7|-|TRBD2|TRBV7-9
TGTGCCAGCAGCTCCGGGACTAGTCGGAGGCCCTACGAGCAGTACTTC
CASSSGTSRRPYEQYF
>TRBJ2-5|once|TRBD2|TRBV9
TGTGCCAGCAGCGATGGCAGCAGGACTAGCGGGAGGGCGTCCCAAGAGACCCAGTACTTC
CASSDGSRTSGRASQETQYF
>TRBJ2-3|-|TRBD2|TRBV7-3
TGTGCCAGCAGCTTAGGCCGGGGGGGCTGGACAGATACGCAGTATTTT
CASSLGRGGWTDTQYF
>TRBJ2-1|-|TRBD2|TRBV7-8
TGTGCCAGCAGCCGATGGACTAGCGGAACCTACAATGAGCAGTTCTTC
CASSRWTSGTYNEQFF
>TRBJ1-5|-|-|TRBV7-2
TGTGCCAGCAGCCTCGGGGGGGGGTGGCAGCCCCAGCATTTT
CASSLGGGWQPQHF
>TRBJ1-2|few|TRBD1|TRBV6-5
TGTGCCAGCAGTCGACAGGGTCTTTATGGCTACACCTTC
CASSRQGLYGYTF
>TRBJ1-3|-|TRBD1|TRBV28
TGTGCCAGCAGTTTACCACCACGGCCACGGACAGGAGACTCTGGAAACACCATATATTTT
CASSLPPRPRTGDSGNTIYF
>TRBJ2-5|-|-|TRBV30
TGTGCCTGGAGCGGGAAGGGAGGAGGAGAGACCCAGTACTTC
CAWSGKGGGETQYF
>TRBJ2-3|-|-|TRBV14
TGTGCCAGCAGCCAAGTCCGTGGGCGCGTAGATACGCAGTATTTT
CASSQVRGRVDTQYF
>TRBJ2-1|-|TRBD1|TRBV29-1
TGCAGCGTGGGAAGGGACAGCTACTACAATGAGCAGTTCTTC
CSVGRDSYYNEQFF
>TRBJ1-1|-|TRBD1|TRBV28
TGTGCCAGCACCCTGACAGGGGCTGAAGCTTTCTTT
CASTLTGAEAFF
>TRBJ2-1|once|-|TRBV7-9
TGTGCCAGCAGCTTATCCCTATTTAATGAGCAGTTCTTC
CASSLSLFNEQFF
>TRBJ1-3|-|-|TRBV28
TGTGCCAGCAGTCAAACGACAAGGTCCGGAAACACCATATATTTT
CASSQTTRSGNTIYF
>TRBJ2-1|-|TRBD2|TRBV14
TGTGCCAGCAGCCAGGCGGGAGGTGGCAATGAGCAGTTCTTC
CASSQAGGGNEQFF
>TRBJ1-2|-|-|TRBV28
TGTGCCAGCAGCGAAGTGAACAGTGACGGCTACACCTTC
CASSEVNSDGYTF
>TRBJ2-5|-|TRBD2|TRBV28
TGTGCCAGCAGTCTATTTGGGGGGGATGGGGGTAAAAAAGAGACCCAGTACTTC
CASSLFGGDGGKKETQYF
>TRBJ2-1|-|TRBD2|TRBV19
TGTGCCAGTAGGGGTCTAGCGGGAAACAATGAGCAGTTCTTC
CASRGLAGNNEQFF
>TRBJ2-1|-|TRBD2|TRBV10-3
TGTGCCATCAGTGAGTCGTTAGCGGGAGGCAGAGGGTATGAGCAGTTCTTC
CAISESLAGGRGYEQFF
>TRBJ2-7|-|-|TRBV19
TGTGCCAGTAGTATCGCGTCGGTCCACGAGCAGTACTTC
CASSIASVHEQYF
>TRBJ1-5|-|TRBD1|TRBV6-1
TGTGCCAGTCGGGACAGGGAATATCAGCCCCAGCATTTT
CASRDREYQPQHF
>TRBJ2-2|-|TRBD2|TRBV27
TGTGCCAGCAGTCCGCGACTAGCGGGGAACACCGGGGAGCTGTTTTTT
CASSPRLAGNTGELFF
>TRBJ2-7|-|-|TRBV2
TGTGCCAGCAGTGAAGCGTTAGTCTACGAGCAGTACTTC
CASSEALVYEQYF
>TRBJ1-4|-|TRBD1|TRBV19
TGTGCCAGTAGTAGCCGGGACAGGGCCAATGAAAAACTGTTTTTT
CASSSRDRANEKLFF
>TRBJ2-1|-|TRBD1|TRBV28
TGTGCCAGCAGTCCAACAGGGGGTTCCTACAATGAGCAGTTCTTC
CASSPTGGSYNEQFF